Shown below are 8 T cell receptor beta chains from a single sample sequenced in a study of cytomegalovirus exposure and HLA in healthy donors. Primers included in the PCR were 60 Vbeta and 13 Jbeta primers. Some clones are missing from TCRdb's copy, which holds only in-frame ones; the method was immunoSEQ multiplex PCR. Of some 160,000 clones in the sample, over 75% are singletons; the top ten hold 1.7%. Material for sequencing was PBMCs. The receptors were gathered from a woman aged 30 to 39 in good health and CMV-seronegative.

J is TRBJ1-2 and V is TRBV19, with a tentative D call TRBD1 (5 bases). In germline, CDR1 is LNHDA, CDR2 SQIVND (reference sequence). The V and J ends lost 6 bases and 2 bases respectively, with 10 bases between them. The CDR3 has 13 residues. The CDR3 nucleotides are TGTGCCAGTAGGATGGACATAAACTATGGCTACACCTTC. It yields the protein CASRMDINYGYTF. Full variable domain (remainder filled in from reference TRBV19 and TRBJ1-2): DGGITQSPKYLFRKEGQNVTLSCEQNLNHDAMYWYRQDPGQGLRLIYYSQIVNDFQKGDIAEGYSVSREKKESFPLTVTSAQKNPTAFYLCASRMDINYGYTFGSGTRLTVV.

The chain has TRBV2 and TRBJ1-1; no clear D gene. Germline CDR1 and CDR2: SNHLY and FYNNEI. Trimming shortened V by 6 bases and J by 1 base, and 18 bases separated the two germline ends. The CDR3 is 16 residues long. The CDR3 bases are TGTGCCAGCAGGGATACCGGGGTAATGGGGAACACTGAAGCTTTCTTT. Amino acids: CASRDTGVMGNTEAFF.

The rearrangement uses TRBV27 and TRBJ2-1; D possibly corresponds to TRBD1 (6 bases). The CDR3 totals 17 residues. Germline-derived CDR1 and CDR2 are MNHEY and SMNVEV (reference sequence). V was trimmed by 5 bases and J by 0 bases, leaving 17 bases between them. The DNA for the CDR3 is TGTGCCAGCAGTCGTTACGGACAGTCAGACTCCTACAATGAGCAGTTCTTC. Translating it yields CASSRYGQSDSYNEQFF.

This chain links TRBV14 with TRBJ1-6; TRBD1 aligns across 8 bases. J was trimmed by 6 bases and V by 3 bases; bases with no gene match: 4. This CDR3 is built from 15 residues. Germline assignment: CDR1 SGHDN and CDR2 FVKESK. CDR3 protein: CASSHRTGTNSPLHF. As DNA, the CDR3 is TGTGCCAGCAGCCACCGGACAGGGACTAATTCACCCCTCCACTTT.

This chain connects TRBV1 to TRBJ1-6; TRBD1 is the table's D call, not checked against the DNA. TRBV1 is noted as a pseudogene. There are 17 residues in the CDR3. Here the CDR3 DNA reads TGCACCAGCAGCCAAGTGTGCAGGGCAATGGATAATTCACCCCTCCACTTT. It encodes CTSSQVCRAMDNSPLHF.

The chain joins TRBV5-5 to TRBJ2-7, with D perhaps TRBD2 (5 bases). V dropped 1 base and J dropped 6 bases, with 11 bases sitting between them. Germline CDR1 SGHKS, CDR2 YYEKEE (reference sequence). The CDR3 covers 13 residues. CDR3 region: CASSLRGSGEQYF. In DNA, the CDR3 is TGTGCCAGCAGCTTGCGAGGGTCTGGCGAGCAGTACTTC.

This chain uses TRBV5-1 with TRBJ2-7, with 11 bases aligning to TRBD1. CDR3 length equals 14 residues. In germline, CDR1 is SGHRS, CDR2 YFSETQ. The ends lost 4 bases at V and 5 bases at J; junction bases unmatched: 5. The chain's CDR3 is CASSNLGQGDEQYF. Here the CDR3 DNA reads TGCGCCAGCAGCAACCTGGGACAGGGGGACGAGCAGTACTTC.

This clone was seen only once. The chain recombines TRBV19 with TRBJ1-2, with TRBD1 identical over 7 bases. The CDR3 totals 16 residues. V was pared by 1 base and J by 8 bases, with 13 bases of the junction left unmatched. Germline lookup yields CDR1 LNHDA and CDR2 SQIVND (reference sequence). CDR3: CASSIALRQGMGGYTF. The CDR3 DNA reads as TGTGCCAGTAGTATAGCCTTAAGACAGGGAATGGGAGGCTACACCTTC.